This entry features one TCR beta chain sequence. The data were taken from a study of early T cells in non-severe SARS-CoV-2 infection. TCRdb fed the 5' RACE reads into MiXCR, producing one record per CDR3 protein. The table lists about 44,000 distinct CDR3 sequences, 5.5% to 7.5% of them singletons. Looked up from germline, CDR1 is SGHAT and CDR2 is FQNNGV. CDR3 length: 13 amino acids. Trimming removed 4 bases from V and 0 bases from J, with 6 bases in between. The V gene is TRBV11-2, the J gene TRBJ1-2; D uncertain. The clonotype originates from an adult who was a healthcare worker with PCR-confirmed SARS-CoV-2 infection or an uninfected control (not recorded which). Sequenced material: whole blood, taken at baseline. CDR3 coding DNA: TGTGCCAGCAGCTCGGACGCTAACTATGGCTACACCTTC. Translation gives CASSSDANYGYTF. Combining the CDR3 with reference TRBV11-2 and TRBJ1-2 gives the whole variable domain EAGVAQSPRYKIIEKRQSVAFWCNPISGHATLYWYQQILGQGPKLLIQFQNNGVVDDSQLPKDRFSAERLKGVDSTLKIQPAKLEDSAVYLCASSSDANYGYTFGSGTRLTVV.